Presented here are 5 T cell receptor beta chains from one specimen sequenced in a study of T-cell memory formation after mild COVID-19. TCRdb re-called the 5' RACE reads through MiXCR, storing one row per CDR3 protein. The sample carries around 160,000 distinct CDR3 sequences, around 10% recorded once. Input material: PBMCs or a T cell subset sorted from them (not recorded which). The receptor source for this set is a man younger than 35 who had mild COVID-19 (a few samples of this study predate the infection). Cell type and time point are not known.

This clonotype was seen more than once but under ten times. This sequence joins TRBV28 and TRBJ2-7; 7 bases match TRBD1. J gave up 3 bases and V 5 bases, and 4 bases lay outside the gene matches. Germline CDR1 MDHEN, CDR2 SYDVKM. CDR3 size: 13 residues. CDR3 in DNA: TGTGCCAGCAGTCCCGGGACAGTCTACGAGCAGTACGTC. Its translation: CASSPGTVYEQYV.

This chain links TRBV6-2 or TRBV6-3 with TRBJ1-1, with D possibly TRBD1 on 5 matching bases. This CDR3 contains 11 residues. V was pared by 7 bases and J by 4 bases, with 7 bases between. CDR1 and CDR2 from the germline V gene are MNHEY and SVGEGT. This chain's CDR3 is CASTQGTEAFF. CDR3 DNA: TGTGCCAGCACGCAGGGCACTGAAGCTTTCTTT.

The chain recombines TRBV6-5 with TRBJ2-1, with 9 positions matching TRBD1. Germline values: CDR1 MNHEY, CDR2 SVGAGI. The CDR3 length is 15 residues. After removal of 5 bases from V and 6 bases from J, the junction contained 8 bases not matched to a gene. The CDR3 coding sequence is TGTGCCAGCAGTCGACAGGGGGTAGTTGGCAATGAGCAGTTCTTC. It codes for CASSRQGVVGNEQFF.

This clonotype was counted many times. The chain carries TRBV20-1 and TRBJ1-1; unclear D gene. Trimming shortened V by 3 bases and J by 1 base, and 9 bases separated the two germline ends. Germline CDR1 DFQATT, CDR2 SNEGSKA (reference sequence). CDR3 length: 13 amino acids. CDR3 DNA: TGCAGTGCTAGCGGCAGATGGAACACTGAAGCTTTCTTT. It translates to CSASGRWNTEAFF.

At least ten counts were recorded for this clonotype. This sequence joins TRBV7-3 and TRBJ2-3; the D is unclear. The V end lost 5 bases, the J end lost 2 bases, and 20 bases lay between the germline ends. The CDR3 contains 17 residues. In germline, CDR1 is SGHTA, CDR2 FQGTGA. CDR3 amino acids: CASSRPGGSSDTDTQYF. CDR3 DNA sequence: TGTGCCAGCAGCCGGCCAGGCGGTTCTTCGGACACAGATACGCAGTATTTT.